The rows below give T cell receptor beta chains drawn from one sample of a study of blood T cell repertoires in COVID-19. Repertoires were generated with immunoSEQ multiplex PCR, while TCRdb's copy carries only in-frame clones and drops some. The table has about 310,000 clones, 90% seen once. The sample taken for sequencing was PBMCs or T cells enriched from blood (not recorded which). These receptors were obtained from a woman under 30 with acute COVID-19. The CDR3 runs from the conserved cysteine through the conserved F or W. The order of the fields is V gene, D gene, CDR3 protein. The D gene is left open where the match is weak.

>TRBV19|TRBD1
CASNPTGWNYGYTF
>TRBV18|-
CASSRALDRSNGYTF
>TRBV27|TRBD1
CASSFQGVADTQYF
>TRBV7-2|-
CASSLSQGNYGYTF
>TRBV19|-
CASKGLQGQPQHF
>TRBV5-1|TRBD1
CASSWTAPGQGGNTIYF
>TRBV7-6|-
CASSSTRGDTEAFF
>TRBV19|TRBD1
CASSSRDSTYEQYF
>TRBV28|-
CASSLLPTYEQYF
>TRBV6-4|TRBD2
CASSDERGGTDTQYF
>TRBV21-1|-
CASSKASFTGNTGELFF
>TRBV9|-
CASSVENGQSYEQYF
>TRBV7-9|TRBD2
CASSLASGGQETQYF
>TRBV28|TRBD1
CASGHRGATNTGELFF
>TRBV19|-
CASSDFYNSPLHF
>TRBV18|TRBD2
CASSPQREAYNEQFF
>TRBV7-3|-
CASSTHQNTEAFF
>TRBV19|-
CASSSQTYQPQHF
>TRBV28|-
CASSLSQPQHF
>TRBV27|TRBD1
CASSSGTDPYGYTF
>TRBV18|TRBD1
CASSPGQGGEKLFF
>TRBV6-5|TRBD1
CASSQGGAWGYTF
>TRBV2|-
CASSEGAGYYGYTF
>TRBV10-1|TRBD2
CARGGCPPRTDTQYF
>TRBV27|TRBD1
CASSLGQVTGELFF
>TRBV19|-
CASSRPAPTYEQYF
>TRBV6-5|-
CASSYSAGEGGYTF
>TRBV7-9|TRBD1
CASSPGQGGTEAFF
>TRBV7-3|-
CASSASGSSYEQYF
>TRBV7-8|TRBD1
CASSPGQVGPGYTF
>TRBV24-1|-
CATSDLPDQPQHF
>TRBV28|-
CASSRTEAFF
>TRBV5-1|TRBD2
CASNLVTGTSSYEQYF
>TRBV10-3|TRBD1
CASGTADEKLFF
>TRBV27|-
CASSPGTKNSNQPQHF
>TRBV27|-
CASSSTPRTEQFF
>TRBV4-2|-
CASSPTATYEQYF
>TRBV7-9|-
CASSDRDTPYEQYF
>TRBV11-2|-
CASSFMDNYNEQFF
>TRBV5-4|-
CASSPGRDGYTF
>TRBV20-1|TRBD2
CSASAPAASGFTDTQYF
>TRBV11-2|-
CASSPRDEQFF
>TRBV18|TRBD2
CASSPILAEAGEQYF
>TRBV5-4|TRBD1
CASSPGTGAYNEQFF
>TRBV4-2|-
CASSREGANYGYTF